A selection of T cell receptor beta chains follows, all from one sample in a study of identical twins. TCRdb reprocessed the 5' RACE reads via MiXCR and lists one record per CDR3 protein. The table lists 400,000 to 600,000 distinct CDR3 sequences, 20% to 25% of them singletons, with approximately 0.49% in the top ten. The same sample was also studied in work on yellow fever vaccine responses in identical twins.

Sample: CD4+ T cells sorted from blood. Every receptor here comes from a woman between 18 and 30 years old in good health. The CDR3 runs from the conserved cysteine through the conserved F or W. The D gene is left open where the match is weak. Part of the rows lack a size; the others show once, few, many or a class for expanded clones.

size	D	V	J	CDR3	DNA
.	.	TRBV28	TRBJ1-2	CASSSTYPTIGGYTF	TGTGCCAGCAGTTCCACTTATCCCACAATCGGGGGCTACACCTTC
.	.	TRBV28	TRBJ1-1	CASTQGSRLNTEAFF	TGTGCCAGCACCCAGGGTAGTAGGTTGAACACTGAAGCTTTCTTT
few	.	TRBV5-1	TRBJ2-5	CASSPSGQGKETQYF	TGCGCCAGCAGCCCCTCCGGCCAAGGGAAGGAGACCCAGTACTTC
.	TRBD2	TRBV29-1	TRBJ2-1	CSVEAGVSNEQFF	TGCAGCGTTGAGGCGGGAGTCTCCAATGAGCAGTTCTTC
few	.	TRBV29-1	TRBJ2-5	CSVREGGKETQYF	TGCAGCGTACGAGAGGGCGGTAAAGAGACCCAGTACTTC
.	.	TRBV20-1	TRBJ1-1	CSASSLSGGANTEAFF	TGCAGTGCTAGCTCCTTGAGTGGGGGTGCGAACACTGAAGCTTTCTTT
.	TRBD2	TRBV7-8	TRBJ2-1	CASSSVSGSSYNEQFF	TGTGCCAGCAGCTCTGTTAGCGGGAGCTCCTACAATGAGCAGTTCTTC
few	.	TRBV6-1	TRBJ2-5	CASRPTVGERETQYF	TGTGCCAGCAGACCAACGGTAGGGGAACGAGAGACCCAGTACTTC
.	TRBD2	TRBV5-1	TRBJ2-7	CASSLDGGRVSHEQYF	TGCGCCAGCAGCTTGGACGGCGGGAGGGTTTCACACGAGCAGTACTTC
.	.	TRBV5-1	TRBJ2-2	CASSIPSHPGEVRAGELFF	TGCGCCAGCAGCATTCCCTCTCACCCAGGGGAGGTCAGGGCCGGGGAGCTGTTTTTT
many	TRBD2	TRBV7-9	TRBJ2-3	CASSLVASGSADTQYF	TGTGCCAGCAGCTTAGTGGCGAGCGGGAGCGCAGATACGCAGTATTTT
few	TRBD2	TRBV7-6	TRBJ2-7	CASSLALQSGGYEQYF	TGTGCCAGCAGCTTAGCGCTTCAATCGGGGGGCTACGAGCAGTACTTC
.	TRBD1	TRBV5-1	TRBJ1-6	CASSLGVTGINSPLHF	TGCGCCAGCAGCTTGGGCGTGACAGGGATTAATTCACCCCTCCACTTT
.	.	TRBV28	TRBJ2-5	CASSRGLVAGETQYF	TGTGCCAGCAGTCGTGGGTTGGTAGCTGGAGAGACCCAGTACTTC
.	.	TRBV7-9	TRBJ2-4	CASSRISQGIQYF	TGTGCCAGCAGCCGAATTAGCCAGGGCATTCAGTACTTC
.	.	TRBV9	TRBJ2-2	CASSVVSGPGELFF	TGTGCCAGCAGCGTAGTATCCGGTCCCGGGGAGCTGTTTTTT
.	TRBD2	TRBV11-2	TRBJ2-5	CASSFRLAGNRRETQYF	TGTGCCAGCAGTTTTAGACTAGCGGGGAACCGGAGAGAGACCCAGTACTTC
.	.	TRBV6-1	TRBJ2-1	CASRYSNEQFF	TGTGCCAGCAGATACAGCAATGAGCAGTTCTTC
few	.	TRBV15	TRBJ2-5	CATSRDFDQETQYF	TGTGCCACCAGCAGAGACTTCGACCAAGAGACCCAGTACTTC
.	.	TRBV2	TRBJ2-7	CASKGTQTYEQYF	TGTGCCAGCAAAGGGACACAAACCTACGAGCAGTACTTC
.	.	TRBV6-5	TRBJ2-7	CASSYSGGLAYEQYF	TGTGCCAGCAGTTACTCGGGGGGGCTGGCCTACGAGCAGTACTTC
.	.	TRBV28	TRBJ2-5	CASRQHGKTQYF	TGTGCCAGCAGGCAACACGGGAAGACCCAGTACTTC
many	.	TRBV5-1	TRBJ2-1	CASSLASRSGKYNEQFF	TGCGCCAGCAGCTTGGCCTCCCGGAGCGGAAAGTACAATGAGCAGTTCTTC
.	.	TRBV12-3/TRBV12-4	TRBJ1-2	CASSGRLGGYTF	TGTGCCAGCAGTGGAAGACTCGGGGGCTACACCTTC
.	TRBD2	TRBV29-1	TRBJ2-5	CSVEGGGAWETQYF	TGCAGCGTTGAAGGCGGGGGGGCTTGGGAGACCCAGTACTTC
.	TRBD1	TRBV12-3/TRBV12-4	TRBJ2-2	CASTFPDRGLNTGELFF	TGTGCCAGCACTTTTCCCGACAGGGGCCTGAACACCGGGGAGCTGTTTTTT
few	TRBD2	TRBV3-1	TRBJ2-3	CASSAGGGPTDTQYF	TGTGCCAGCAGTGCGGGGGGAGGTCCCACAGATACGCAGTATTTT
.	.	TRBV5-6	TRBJ2-6	CASSFKGSGANVLTF	TGTGCCAGCAGCTTTAAGGGTTCTGGGGCCAACGTCCTGACTTTC
.	TRBD1	TRBV10-1	TRBJ2-2	CASGKPGQGAAGELFF	TGCGCCAGCGGGAAACCGGGACAGGGGGCTGCCGGGGAGCTGTTTTTT
.	TRBD2	TRBV15	TRBJ2-1	CATSRDGLAGAEQFF	TGTGCCACCAGCAGAGATGGACTAGCGGGAGCTGAGCAGTTCTTC
few	TRBD1	TRBV20-1	TRBJ1-2	CSARADRDGGYTF	TGCAGTGCTAGAGCCGACAGGGACGGTGGCTACACCTTC
few	.	TRBV15	TRBJ2-1	CATSRGRNSYNEQFF	TGTGCCACCAGCAGAGGCAGGAACTCCTACAATGAGCAGTTCTTC
few	.	TRBV7-9	TRBJ2-5	CASSKGRRIQETQYF	TGTGCCAGCAGCAAGGGACGGAGGATCCAAGAGACCCAGTACTTC
few	TRBD1	TRBV7-9	TRBJ1-1	CASSPRGGLTEAFF	TGTGCCAGCAGCCCCAGGGGGGGACTCACTGAAGCTTTCTTT
.	TRBD1	TRBV5-1	TRBJ2-2	CASSSRTGSTGELFF	TGCGCCAGCAGCTCCCGGACAGGGAGCACCGGGGAGCTGTTTTTT
few	TRBD2	TRBV5-1	TRBJ2-2	CASSLAGRTSGRYNTGELFF	TGCGCCAGCAGCTTGGCGGGTCGGACTAGCGGGAGATATAACACCGGGGAGCTGTTTTTT
.	.	TRBV7-9	TRBJ2-5	CASKSLGETQYF	TGTGCCAGCAAGTCCCTAGGAGAGACCCAGTACTTC
few	TRBD1	TRBV20-1	TRBJ1-1	CSARGQINTEAFF	TGCAGTGCCAGGGGACAGATTAACACTGAAGCTTTCTTT
.	.	TRBV12-3/TRBV12-4	TRBJ2-3	CASSPSNTQYF	TGTGCCAGCAGTCCCAGTAATACGCAGTATTTT
.	TRBD1	TRBV7-9	TRBJ2-1	CASSSGQGDNEQFF	TGTGCCAGCAGCTCGGGACAGGGGGACAATGAGCAGTTCTTC
few	.	TRBV5-1	TRBJ2-7	CASSSTGNYEQYF	TGCGCCAGCAGTTCAACAGGCAACTACGAGCAGTACTTC